The 4 T cell receptor beta chains below come from one sample, sequenced in a study of a mutant IDH1 vaccine in newly diagnosed glioma. These TCRs are of unknown antigen specificity. Sequenced by immunoSEQ multiplex PCR; TCRdb stores in-frame clones only, minus some. The repertoire has fewer than 70,000 clones, around 90% of them found once; the top ten carry roughly 5%. Noted time point: week 5, during vaccination. Doses consisted of 300 ug of mutant IDH1 20-mer peptide each, paired with topical imiquimod. This material consisted of PBMCs, taken from a glioma patient whose treatment included an IDH1 peptide vaccine. The receptors derive from a woman aged 40 to 50 with glioma.

The chain links TRBV5-1 to TRBJ2-2; weak D call: TRBD1 (6 bases). The CDR3 extends over 15 amino acids. Trimming removed 3 bases from V and 1 base from J, with 10 bases in between. CDR1 and CDR2 (germline): SGHRS, YFSETQ. The CDR3 sequence: CASSSPGENTGELFF. The CDR3 region has the DNA TGCGCCAGCAGCTCCCCAGGGGAGAACACCGGGGAGCTGTTTTTT.

This chain joins TRBV5-1 and TRBJ1-2; D perhaps matches TRBD1 (6 bases). CDR3 length: 16 amino acids. V was shortened by 4 bases and J by 0 bases, with 16 bases between the two germline ends. Germline assignment: CDR1 SGHRS and CDR2 YFSETQ. CDR3 nucleotides: TGCGCCAGCAGCCCAGGACAGCCTTCCCCTAACTATGGCTACACCTTC. Its translation: CASSPGQPSPNYGYTF. The entire variable domain, with the rest obtained from reference TRBV5-1 and TRBJ1-2, is as follows: KAGVTQTPRYLIKTRGQQVTLSCSPISGHRSVSWYQQTPGQGLQFLFEYFSETQRNKGNFPGRFSGRQFSNSRSEMNVSTLELGDSALYLCASSPGQPSPNYGYTFGSGTRLTVV.

The CDR3 DNA reads TGCGCCAGCAGCTTGGCCTCGGCTATGAACACTGAAGCTTTCTTT. This encodes CASSLASAMNTEAFF. The V gene is TRBV5-1, the J gene TRBJ1-1; no definite D call. The CDR3 is 15 amino acids. Looked up from germline, CDR1 is SGHRS and CDR2 is YFSETQ. Trimming shortened V by 0 bases and J by 0 bases, and 9 bases separated the two germline ends.

The chain recombines TRBV5-4 with TRBJ2-2; D uncertain. Germline lookup yields CDR1 SGHNT and CDR2 YYREEE (reference sequence). CDR3 size: 14 residues. V shed 0 bases and J shed 1 base, with 4 bases lying between them. This CDR3 reads CASSLEVNTGELFF. CDR3 nucleotides: TGTGCCAGCAGCTTGGAGGTGAACACCGGGGAGCTGTTTTTT.